This entry concerns a single TCR beta chain. Its antigen is as yet unknown. The protocol was immunoSEQ multiplex PCR, while the TCRdb copy is restricted to in-frame clones and leaves out a portion. The repertoire holds about 190,000 clones, approximately 85% seen once, with roughly 1.6% in the top ten. The donors were members of the validation cohort, which comprised under 150 subjects and was separate from the first cohort of more than 500 subjects. The sample is drawn from a study of cytomegalovirus exposure and HLA in healthy donors. Whole-study results and caveats: Researchers reported that three CMV-associated chains were confirmed in vitro as CMV antigen-specific. Many donors shared some public TCRs, even though most TCR sequences were rare.

V was shortened by 2 bases and J by 4 bases, with 12 bases between the two germline ends. The CDR3 runs 15 residues. Germline V gene lookup returns CDR1 LGHNT and CDR2 FRNRAP. Sequenced: PBMCs. The chain has TRBV12-5 and TRBJ1-5, with D possibly TRBD1 on 5 matching bases. The receptor comes from a woman under 30 in good health and CMV-seronegative. The CDR3 spells CASGLTYGGNQPQHF. The DNA for the CDR3 is TGTGCTAGTGGTTTGACGTACGGGGGGAATCAGCCCCAGCATTTT.